These 30 T cell receptor beta chains were sequenced from one sample in a study of graft-versus-host responses after intestinal transplantation. Repertoires were generated with immunoSEQ multiplex PCR, while TCRdb's copy carries only in-frame clones and drops some. Of more than 85,000 clones listed, more than 85% are singletons. Antigens of these TCRs are unknown. The source material was unstimulated CD8+ T cells sorted from spleen or lymph node cells, sampled before intestinal transplant. The source of these receptors is a human donor who received an intestinal transplant.

The rearrangement uses TRBV4-3 and TRBJ1-1, with D unclear. The CDR3 is made up of 17 amino acids. Germline values: CDR1 LGHNA, CDR2 YSLEER. The V end lost 0 bases, the J end lost 0 bases, and 14 bases lay between the germline ends. CDR3 amino acids: CASSQEWQNGMNTEAFF. The CDR3 DNA is TGCGCCAGCAGCCAAGAATGGCAAAACGGGATGAACACTGAAGCTTTCTTT.

In its sample, this clone was seen a few times. The chain couples TRBV6-1 to TRBJ1-1; D uncertain. Trimming took off 7 bases at V and 1 base at J, with 10 bases between the two ends. CDR1 and CDR2 (germline): MNHNS, SASEGT. There are 13 residues in the CDR3. CDR3 bases: TGTGCCAGCACTTACACAGAGAACACTGAAGCTTTCTTT. Translated: CASTYTENTEAFF.

This clone was seen once. The V and J genes are TRBV7-9 and TRBJ2-5; no clear D gene. The CDR3 length is 15 residues. V lost 2 bases and J lost 1, with 11 bases in between. The germline gives CDR1 SEHNR, CDR2 FQNEAQ (reference sequence). CDR3 sequence reads: CASSLTDTVQETQYF. The DNA of the CDR3 is TGTGCCAGCAGCTTAACCGACACAGTCCAAGAGACCCAGTACTTC.

This chain links TRBV6-6 with TRBJ1-2, with TRBD1 as a possible D gene (6 bases). The length of the CDR3 is 15 residues. CDR1 is MNHNY and CDR2 is SVGAGI in the germline V gene (reference sequence). The V and J ends lost 5 bases and 6 bases respectively, with 19 bases between them. The CDR3 protein is CASSPLTGGIDGYTF. The CDR3 DNA reads as TGTGCCAGCAGTCCGCTGACAGGCGGTATCGATGGCTACACCTTC.

The V gene is TRBV7-6, the J gene TRBJ1-1; a possible D gene is TRBD1 (6 bases). V was cut by 1 base and J by 6 bases, with 12 bases left in between. This CDR3 region has 14 residues. Germline CDR1 and CDR2: SGHVS and FNYEAQ. CDR3 DNA sequence: TGTGCCAGCAGCTTAGGAGGGGCAGGGGCTGAAGCTTTCTTT. Protein: CASSLGGAGAEAFF.

This chain joins TRBV19 and TRBJ2-7, with TRBD1 matching 8 bases. CDR3 length equals 17 residues. Germline trimming cut 1 base from V and 2 bases from J; bases unmatched to any gene: 10. The germline CDR1 and CDR2 sequences are LNHDA and SQIVND (reference sequence). The CDR3 here is CASSIVGGDRTTYEQYF. In DNA, the CDR3 is TGTGCCAGTAGTATAGTCGGTGGGGACAGGACAACCTACGAGCAGTACTTC.

This clone was observed a single time. CDR3 nucleotide sequence: TGTGCCAGCAGTGAAAGGTCAGGGGGTGTTGAAGCTTTCTTT. This translates into CASSERSGGVEAFF. V is TRBV6-1 and J is TRBJ1-1; the match to TRBD1 covers 7 bases. Germline V lookup: CDR1 MNHNS, CDR2 SASEGT. V lost 2 bases, J lost 7 bases, and 7 bases stayed unmatched. The CDR3 is 14 residues long.

The V and J genes are TRBV18 and TRBJ1-1; D perhaps matches TRBD1 (5 bases). The CDR3 is 15 amino acids. The germline V gene has CDR1 KGHSH and CDR2 LQKENI. Between the trimmed V and J ends, which lost 3 bases and 1 base, there was a span of 12 bases. The CDR3 nucleotides read TGTGCCAGCTCACCCCGCAGGGCTGAGAACACTGAAGCTTTCTTT. Encoded protein: CASSPRRAENTEAFF.

About this clone itself: This specimen includes other DNA sequences encoding the same CDR3. The V call is TRBV7-9, the J call TRBJ2-5; 7 nucleotides align to TRBD1. Trimming removed 2 bases from V and 1 base from J; junction bases left unmatched: 1. The germline V gene encodes CDR1 SEHNR and CDR2 FQNEAQ (reference sequence). The CDR3 is made up of 14 amino acids. The CDR3 here is CASSLRDSQETQYF. As DNA, the CDR3 is TGTGCCAGCAGCTTAAGGGACAGCCAAGAGACCCAGTACTTC.

This chain links TRBV27 with TRBJ1-1, with a weak D call TRBD1 (6 bases). The CDR3 is 13 amino acids. The V gene lost 6 bases and the J gene lost 3 bases, with 11 bases spanning the gap. CDR1 is MNHEY, CDR2 SMNVEV, per germline (reference sequence). The CDR3 protein is CASSEGGDTEAFF. In nucleotides, the CDR3 is TGTGCCAGCAGCGAGGGGGGGGACACTGAAGCTTTCTTT.

The rearrangement uses TRBV23-1 and TRBJ1-1, with D possibly matching TRBD1 (6 bases). TRBV23-1 is an open reading frame whose function is uncertain. This CDR3 has 15 residues. V shed 4 bases and J shed 1 base, with 13 bases lying between them. CDR3 coding DNA: TGCGCCAGCAGTCCCCCGGGACATCGGAACACTGAAGCTTTCTTT. It translates to CASSPPGHRNTEAFF.

This chain joins TRBV2 and TRBJ1-1; TRBD1 agrees at 9 bases. Germline V gene sequence: CDR1 SNHLY, CDR2 FYNNEI. This CDR3 spans 13 amino acids. Trimming at V came to 4 bases and at J to 4 bases, leaving 1 base not matched to a gene. The DNA of the CDR3 is TGTGCCAGCAGTGTGACAGGGGGCACTGAAGCTTTCTTT. It translates to CASSVTGGTEAFF. The full variable domain, in which reference TRBV2 and TRBJ1-1 provide the parts outside the CDR3, is EPEVTQTPSHQVTQMGQEVILRCVPISNHLYFYWYRQILGQKVEFLVSFYNNEISEKSEIFDDQFSVERPDGSNFTLKIRSTKLEDSAMYFCASSVTGGTEAFFGQGTRLTVV.

The chain is built from TRBV7-9 and TRBJ1-2, with 8 bases that match TRBD1. Germline loops: CDR1 SEHNR, CDR2 FQNEAQ (reference sequence). Germline trimming cut 0 bases from V and 4 bases from J; bases unmatched to any gene: 1. CDR3 length: 14 amino acids. The DNA of the CDR3 is TGTGCCAGCAGCTTAGCCGGGACAGGCTATGGCTACACCTTC. This translates into CASSLAGTGYGYTF.

The chain joins TRBV19 to TRBJ2-2; D is perhaps TRBD1 (5 bases). From germline, CDR1 is LNHDA and CDR2 SQIVND (reference sequence). The V and J ends lost 5 bases and 6 bases respectively, with 13 bases between them. The CDR3 loop spans 14 amino acids. The CDR3 sequence: CASSGAGYPGELFF. CDR3 nucleotide sequence: TGTGCCAGTAGTGGGGCAGGGTACCCCGGGGAGCTGTTTTTT.

This chain joins TRBV30 and TRBJ2-2; maybe TRBD1 (5 bases). The V gene's germline CDR1 is GTSNPN and CDR2 SVGIG (reference sequence). Trimming took 1 base from V and 3 from J, leaving 6 bases between them. This CDR3 comprises 13 residues. CDR3 region: CAWSEGHTGELFF. The CDR3 nucleotides read TGTGCCTGGAGTGAGGGGCACACCGGGGAGCTGTTTTTT.

V and J are TRBV30 and TRBJ1-1; D is possibly TRBD1 (5 bases). V was cut by 0 bases and J by 3 bases, with 8 bases left in between. Germline V gives CDR1 GTSNPN, CDR2 SVGIG (reference sequence). This CDR3 has 13 residues. The CDR3 region is CAWSVVTDTEAFF. CDR3 sequence (DNA): TGTGCCTGGAGTGTCGTGACAGACACTGAAGCTTTCTTT.

This clone was recorded only once. The chain links TRBV10-3 to TRBJ2-7; the match to TRBD2 covers 11 bases. Germline V gene data show CDR1 as ENHRY and CDR2 as SYGVKD. The CDR3 extends over 14 amino acids. V gave up 4 bases and J gave up 2 bases; unmatched junction bases: 1. The chain's CDR3 is CAISGSGGAYEQYF. In DNA form, the CDR3 reads TGTGCCATCAGTGGTAGCGGGGGGGCCTACGAGCAGTACTTC.

The chain employs TRBV19 and TRBJ2-1; 8 bases align to TRBD2. This CDR3 contains 16 residues. Germline V gene data show CDR1 as LNHDA and CDR2 as SQIVND (reference sequence). Unmatched junction bases numbered 7, after V lost 3 bases and J lost 3 bases. The CDR3 DNA reads TGTGCCAGTAGTATGGAGGGCGGGGGGCTCTACAATGAGCAGTTCTTC. Translated: CASSMEGGGLYNEQFF.

The chain combines TRBV6-5 with TRBJ2-7, with 7 bases fitting TRBD1. From germline, CDR1 is MNHEY and CDR2 SVGAGI. The length of the CDR3 is 14 residues. With 0 bases clipped from V and 7 bases from J, the junction kept 6 bases outside the gene matches. CDR3 sequence reads: CASSYSTGRREQYF. CDR3 bases: TGTGCCAGCAGTTACTCGACAGGGCGAAGAGAGCAGTACTTC.

The chain uses TRBV29-1 and TRBJ2-3, with TRBD2 matching 7 bases. The CDR3 consists of 15 residues. CDR1 is SQVTM and CDR2 is ANQGSEA in the germline V gene. J was trimmed by 2 bases and V by 2 bases; bases with no gene match: 7. This chain's CDR3 is CSVEWAGEYTDTQYF. As DNA, the CDR3 is TGCAGCGTTGAATGGGCGGGGGAGTACACAGATACGCAGTATTTT.

This chain uses TRBV27 with TRBJ1-5; 7 bases line up with TRBD1. Losses at the gene ends were 5 bases for V and 0 bases for J; bases not matched to a gene: 7. CDR1 is MNHEY and CDR2 is SMNVEV in the germline V gene (reference sequence). This CDR3 has 16 residues. The chain's CDR3 is CASSPGTAYSNQPQHF. The DNA of the CDR3 is TGTGCCAGCAGTCCCGGGACAGCTTATAGCAATCAGCCCCAGCATTTT.

V usage is TRBV5-8 and J usage is TRBJ1-2, with D maybe TRBD1 (6 bases). The CDR3 runs to 14 residues. V lost 6 bases, J lost 3 bases, and 15 bases lay in between. Looked up from germline, CDR1 is SGHTS and CDR2 is YDEGEE. The CDR3 reads CASTPQGSDYGYTF. The CDR3 DNA reads as TGTGCCAGCACCCCACAGGGTTCCGACTATGGCTACACCTTC.

This clone was found once. The chain employs TRBV27 and TRBJ2-7, with a weak D call TRBD1 (5 bases). Germline V gene sequence: CDR1 MNHEY, CDR2 SMNVEV (reference sequence). The CDR3 consists of 15 residues. Deletions cut 5 bases from V and 0 bases from J, with 14 bases between. The CDR3 coding sequence is TGTGCCAGCAGTCCTCTGACAGAATCCTCCTACGAGCAGTACTTC. Its translation is CASSPLTESSYEQYF.

The rearrangement joins TRBV6-1 to TRBJ2-3; possibly TRBD2 for D (5 bases). The CDR3 is 15 residues long. With 2 bases removed from V and 0 bases from J, the gap between germline ends came to 9 bases. Germline assignment: CDR1 MNHNS and CDR2 SASEGT. The CDR3 protein is CASSEWETSTDTQYF. CDR3 coding DNA: TGTGCCAGCAGTGAATGGGAGACTAGCACAGATACGCAGTATTTT.

V usage is TRBV27 and J usage is TRBJ1-2; no reliable D call. Germline V gives CDR1 MNHEY, CDR2 SMNVEV (reference sequence). V was pared by 5 bases and J by 2 bases, with 15 bases between. This CDR3 contains 15 residues. CDR3 DNA sequence: TGTGCCAGCAGTCCATTGCGGGGTTCGAACTATGGCTACACCTTC. This gives the protein CASSPLRGSNYGYTF.

The CDR3 DNA follows: TGTGCCATCAGGCCGGACAGGGTAATAAGCGAGCAGTACTTC. Amino acids: CAIRPDRVISEQYF. The J gene is TRBJ2-7, the V gene TRBV10-3; 8 nucleotides agree with TRBD1. This CDR3 region has 14 residues. V was clipped by 6 bases and J by 6 bases; unmatched bases: 10. From germline, CDR1 is ENHRY and CDR2 SYGVKD.

The rearrangement uses TRBV4-3 and TRBJ1-6; D gene unclear. Germline loops: CDR1 LGHNA, CDR2 YSLEER. The ends were cut back, 1 base at V and 5 bases at J, with 6 bases in the middle. The CDR3 loop spans 14 amino acids. CDR3 protein: CASSQVPNNSPLHF. CDR3 coding DNA: TGCGCCAGCAGCCAAGTCCCCAATAATTCACCCCTCCACTTT.

J is TRBJ2-7 and V is TRBV7-7; D is ambiguous. Germline CDR1 is SSHAT and CDR2 is FNYEAQ (reference sequence). With 1 base removed from V and 2 bases from J, the gap between germline ends came to 9 bases. The CDR3 contains 14 residues. CDR3 loop: CASSLVSAAYEQYF. In nucleotides, the CDR3 is TGTGCCAGCAGCTTAGTAAGCGCCGCCTACGAGCAGTACTTC. Variable domain in full (rest from reference TRBV7-7 and TRBJ2-7): GAGVSQSPRYKVTKRGQDVTLRCDPISSHATLYWYQQALGQGPEFLTYFNYEAQPDKSGLPSDRFSAERPEGSISTLTIQRTEQRDSAMYRCASSLVSAAYEQYFGPGTRLTVT.

This rearrangement joins TRBV2 to TRBJ2-2, with TRBD1 matching 8 bases. J gave up 4 bases and V 6 bases, and 4 bases lay outside the gene matches. Germline CDR1 is SNHLY and CDR2 is FYNNEI. The CDR3 is made up of 14 amino acids. The CDR3 loop is CASRVGQATGELFF. The CDR3 DNA reads as TGTGCCAGCAGGGTGGGACAGGCCACCGGGGAGCTGTTTTTT.

This chain uses TRBV7-9 with TRBJ2-3, with TRBD2 matching over 13 bases. V was pared by 5 bases and J by 0 bases, with 8 bases of the junction left unmatched. The CDR3 is 18 amino acids. Germline V gene data show CDR1 as SEHNR and CDR2 as FQNEAQ (reference sequence). CDR3 sequence reads: CASSPPGLAGISTDTQYF. CDR3 DNA sequence: TGTGCCAGCAGCCCCCCGGGACTAGCGGGGATTAGCACAGATACGCAGTATTTT.